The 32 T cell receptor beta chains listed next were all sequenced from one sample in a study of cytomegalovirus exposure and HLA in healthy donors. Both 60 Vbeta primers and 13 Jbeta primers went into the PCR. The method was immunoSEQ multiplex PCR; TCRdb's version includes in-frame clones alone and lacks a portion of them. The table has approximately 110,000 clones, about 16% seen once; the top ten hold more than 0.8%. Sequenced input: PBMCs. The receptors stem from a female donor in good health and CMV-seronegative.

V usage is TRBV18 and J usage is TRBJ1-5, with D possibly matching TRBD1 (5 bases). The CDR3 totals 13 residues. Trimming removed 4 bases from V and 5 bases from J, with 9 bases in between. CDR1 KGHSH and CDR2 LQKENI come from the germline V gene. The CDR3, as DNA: TGTGCCAGCTCACTCGACAGAGATCAGCCCCAGCATTTT. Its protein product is CASSLDRDQPQHF.

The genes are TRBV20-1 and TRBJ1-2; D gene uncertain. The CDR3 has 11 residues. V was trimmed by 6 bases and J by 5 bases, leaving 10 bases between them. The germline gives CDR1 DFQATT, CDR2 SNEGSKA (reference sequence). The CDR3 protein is CSAAGGYGYTF. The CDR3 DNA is TGCAGTGCCGCCGGCGGGTATGGCTACACCTTC.

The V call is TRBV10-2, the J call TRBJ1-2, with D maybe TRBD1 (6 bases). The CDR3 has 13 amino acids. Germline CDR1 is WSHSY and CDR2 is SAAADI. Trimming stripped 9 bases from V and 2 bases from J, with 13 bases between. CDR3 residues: CASSPTGNYGYTF. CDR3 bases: TGCGCCAGTTCACCCACAGGGAACTATGGCTACACCTTC.

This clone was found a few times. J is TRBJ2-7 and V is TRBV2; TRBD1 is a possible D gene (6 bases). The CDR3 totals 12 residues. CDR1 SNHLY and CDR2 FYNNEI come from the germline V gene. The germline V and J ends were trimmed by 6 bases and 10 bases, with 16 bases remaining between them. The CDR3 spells CASRPGTPDQYF. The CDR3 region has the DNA TGTGCCAGCAGGCCCGGGACACCCGACCAGTACTTC.

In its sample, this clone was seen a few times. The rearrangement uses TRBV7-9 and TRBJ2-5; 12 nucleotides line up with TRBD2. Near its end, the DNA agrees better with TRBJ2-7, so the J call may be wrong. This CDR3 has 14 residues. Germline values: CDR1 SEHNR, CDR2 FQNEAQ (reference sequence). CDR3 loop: CASSLGLAGVEQYF. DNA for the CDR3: TGTGCCAGCAGCTTAGGACTAGCGGGAGTCGAGCAGTACTTC.

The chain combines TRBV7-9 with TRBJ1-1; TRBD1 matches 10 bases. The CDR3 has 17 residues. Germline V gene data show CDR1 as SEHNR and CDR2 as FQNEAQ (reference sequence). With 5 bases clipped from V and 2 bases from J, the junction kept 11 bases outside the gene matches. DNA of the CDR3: TGTGCCAGCAGCCCCGGTGGAGGGGACAGGGGAAACACTGAAGCTTTCTTT. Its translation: CASSPGGGDRGNTEAFF.

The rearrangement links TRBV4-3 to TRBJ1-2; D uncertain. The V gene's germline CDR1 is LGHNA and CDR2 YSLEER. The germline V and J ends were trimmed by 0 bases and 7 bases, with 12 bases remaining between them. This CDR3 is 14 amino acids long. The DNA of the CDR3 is TGCGCCAGCAGCCAAGAAGGCGGCCGGGGTGGCTACACCTTC. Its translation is CASSQEGGRGGYTF.

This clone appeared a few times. The CDR3 nucleotides are TGTGCCAGTAGTGGACATGATGGGACAGTCCAAGAGACCCAGTACTTC. Protein sequence: CASSGHDGTVQETQYF. The chain links TRBV19 to TRBJ2-5; the match to TRBD1 covers 7 bases. The CDR3 spans 16 residues. The trim removed 5 bases at V and 1 base at J, leaving 10 bases unmatched. CDR1 is LNHDA, CDR2 SQIVND, per germline (reference sequence).

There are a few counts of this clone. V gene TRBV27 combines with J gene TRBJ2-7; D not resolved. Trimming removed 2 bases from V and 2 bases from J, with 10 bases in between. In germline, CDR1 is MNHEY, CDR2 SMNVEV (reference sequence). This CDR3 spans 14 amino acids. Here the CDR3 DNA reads TGTGCCAGCAGTTTAGGTAGAAGTCCCTACGAGCAGTACTTC. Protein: CASSLGRSPYEQYF.

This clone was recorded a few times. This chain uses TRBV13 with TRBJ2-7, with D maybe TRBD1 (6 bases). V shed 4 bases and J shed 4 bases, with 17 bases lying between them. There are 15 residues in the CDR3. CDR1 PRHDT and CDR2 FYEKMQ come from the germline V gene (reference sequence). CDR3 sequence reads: CASSWTRGGRYEQYF. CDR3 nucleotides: TGTGCCAGCAGCTGGACCAGGGGTGGAAGATACGAGCAGTACTTC.

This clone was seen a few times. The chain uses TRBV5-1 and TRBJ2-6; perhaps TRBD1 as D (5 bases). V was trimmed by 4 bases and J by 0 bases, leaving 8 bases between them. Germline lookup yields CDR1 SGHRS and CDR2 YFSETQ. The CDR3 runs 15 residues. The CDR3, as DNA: TGCGCCAGCAGCACTACAGGCTCTGGGGCCAACGTCCTGACTTTC. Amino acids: CASSTTGSGANVLTF. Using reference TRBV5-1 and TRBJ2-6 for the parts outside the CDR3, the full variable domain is KAGVTQTPRYLIKTRGQQVTLSCSPISGHRSVSWYQQTPGQGLQFLFEYFSETQRNKGNFPGRFSGRQFSNSRSEMNVSTLELGDSALYLCASSTTGSGANVLTFGAGSRLTVL.

The CDR3 DNA sequence: TGTGCCAGCAGCGCCCAGGGCTACGAGCAGTACTTC. Translation: CASSAQGYEQYF. The chain is built from TRBV7-9 and TRBJ2-7; D is possibly TRBD1 (5 bases). This CDR3 comprises 12 residues. The germline CDR1 and CDR2 sequences are SEHNR and FQNEAQ (reference sequence). The V and J ends lost 5 bases and 3 bases respectively, with 8 bases between them.

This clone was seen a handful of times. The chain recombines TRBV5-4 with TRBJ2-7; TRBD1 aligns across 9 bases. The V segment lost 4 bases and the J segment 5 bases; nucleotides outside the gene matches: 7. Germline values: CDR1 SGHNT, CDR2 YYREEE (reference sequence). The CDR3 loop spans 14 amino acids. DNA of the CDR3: TGTGCCAGCAGCGTTTGGAGGGACAGGGACGAGCAGTACTTC. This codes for CASSVWRDRDEQYF.

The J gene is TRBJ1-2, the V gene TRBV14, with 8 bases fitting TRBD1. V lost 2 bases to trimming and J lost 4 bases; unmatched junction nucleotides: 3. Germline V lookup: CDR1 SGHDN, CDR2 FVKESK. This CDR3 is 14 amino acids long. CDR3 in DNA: TGTGCCAGCAGCCAAATAACAGGGGGCTATGGCTACACCTTC. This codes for CASSQITGGYGYTF.

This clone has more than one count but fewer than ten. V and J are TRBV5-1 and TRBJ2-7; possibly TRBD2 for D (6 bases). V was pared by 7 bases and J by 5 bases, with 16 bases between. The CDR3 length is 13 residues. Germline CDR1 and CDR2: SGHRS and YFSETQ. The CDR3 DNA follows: TGCGCCAGCTCCCGGGACTCCGCGAACGAGCAGTACTTC. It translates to CASSRDSANEQYF.

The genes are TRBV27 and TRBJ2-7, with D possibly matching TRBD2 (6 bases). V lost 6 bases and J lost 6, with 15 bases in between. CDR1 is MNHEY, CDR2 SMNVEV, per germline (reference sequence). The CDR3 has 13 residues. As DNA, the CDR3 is TGTGCCAGCAGGCCCCTGGGGGGAGGCGAGCAGTACTTC. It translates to CASRPLGGGEQYF.

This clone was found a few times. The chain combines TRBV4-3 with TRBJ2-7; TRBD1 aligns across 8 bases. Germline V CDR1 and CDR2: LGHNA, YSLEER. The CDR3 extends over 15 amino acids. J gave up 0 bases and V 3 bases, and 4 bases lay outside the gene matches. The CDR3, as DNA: TGCGCCAGCAGCCACCAGACAGGGGTCTCCTACGAGCAGTACTTC. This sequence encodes CASSHQTGVSYEQYF.

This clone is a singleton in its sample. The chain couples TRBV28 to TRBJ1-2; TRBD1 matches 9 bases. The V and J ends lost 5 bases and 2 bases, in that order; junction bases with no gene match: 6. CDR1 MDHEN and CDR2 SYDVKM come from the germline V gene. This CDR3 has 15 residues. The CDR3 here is CASSPHRGLNYGYTF. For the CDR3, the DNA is TGTGCCAGCAGTCCCCACAGGGGGCTAAACTATGGCTACACCTTC.

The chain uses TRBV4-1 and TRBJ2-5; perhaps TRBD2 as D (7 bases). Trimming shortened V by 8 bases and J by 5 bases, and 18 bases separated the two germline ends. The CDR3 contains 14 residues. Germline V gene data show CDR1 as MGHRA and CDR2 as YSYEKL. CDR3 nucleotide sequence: TGCGCCAGCGGCGGGGGCCGCGGGGTCGAGACCCAGTACTTC. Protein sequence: CASGGGRGVETQYF.

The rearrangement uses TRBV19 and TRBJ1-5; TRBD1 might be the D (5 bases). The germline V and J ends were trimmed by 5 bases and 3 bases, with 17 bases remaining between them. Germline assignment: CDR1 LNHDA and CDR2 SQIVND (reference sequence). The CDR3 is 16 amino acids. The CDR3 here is CASSRRLAGINQPQHF. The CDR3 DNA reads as TGTGCCAGTAGTCGCAGGTTGGCAGGGATCAATCAGCCCCAGCATTTT.

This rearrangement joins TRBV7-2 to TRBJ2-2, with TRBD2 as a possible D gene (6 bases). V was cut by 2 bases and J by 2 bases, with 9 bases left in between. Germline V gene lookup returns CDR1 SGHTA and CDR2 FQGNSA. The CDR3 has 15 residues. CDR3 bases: TGTGCCAGCAGCTTACGCGGGGTTAACACCGGGGAGCTGTTTTTT. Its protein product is CASSLRGVNTGELFF.

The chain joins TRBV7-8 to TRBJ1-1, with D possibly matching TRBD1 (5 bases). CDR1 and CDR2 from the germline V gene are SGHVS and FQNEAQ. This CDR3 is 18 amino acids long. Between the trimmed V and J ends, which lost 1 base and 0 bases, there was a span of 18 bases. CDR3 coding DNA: TGTGCCAGCAGCTTAGTGTTCTCAGGGAGGCAAATGAACACTGAAGCTTTCTTT. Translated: CASSLVFSGRQMNTEAFF. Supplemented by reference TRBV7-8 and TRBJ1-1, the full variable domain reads GAGVSQSPRYKVAKRGQDVALRCDPISGHVSLFWYQQALGQGPEFLTYFQNEAQLDKSGLPSDRFFAERPEGSVSTLKIQRTQQEDSAVYLCASSLVFSGRQMNTEAFFGQGTRLTVV.

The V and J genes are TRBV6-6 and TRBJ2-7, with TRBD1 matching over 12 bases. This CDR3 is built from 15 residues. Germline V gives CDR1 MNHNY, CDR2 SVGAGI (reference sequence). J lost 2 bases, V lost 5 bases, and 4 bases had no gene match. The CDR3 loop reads CASSPGTGGPYEQYF. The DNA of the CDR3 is TGTGCCAGCAGTCCCGGGACAGGGGGCCCCTACGAGCAGTACTTC.

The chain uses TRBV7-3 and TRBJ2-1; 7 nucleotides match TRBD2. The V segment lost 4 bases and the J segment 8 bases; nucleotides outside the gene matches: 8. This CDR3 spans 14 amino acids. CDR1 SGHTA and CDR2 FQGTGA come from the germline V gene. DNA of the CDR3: TGTGCCAGCAGCTCACACCGACTAGCCCATGAGCAGTTCTTC. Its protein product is CASSSHRLAHEQFF.

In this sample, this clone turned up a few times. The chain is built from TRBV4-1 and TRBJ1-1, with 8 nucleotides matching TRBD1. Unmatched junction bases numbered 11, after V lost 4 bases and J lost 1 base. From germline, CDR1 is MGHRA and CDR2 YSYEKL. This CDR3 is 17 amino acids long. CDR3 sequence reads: CASSLNGQGAGNTEAFF. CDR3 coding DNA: TGCGCCAGCAGCCTTAACGGACAGGGCGCGGGGAACACTGAAGCTTTCTTT.

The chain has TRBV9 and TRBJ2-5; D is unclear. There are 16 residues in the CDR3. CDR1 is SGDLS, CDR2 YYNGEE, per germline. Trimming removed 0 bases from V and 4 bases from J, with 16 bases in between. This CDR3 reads CASSVEYTLAPETQYF. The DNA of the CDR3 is TGTGCCAGCAGCGTAGAATACACCCTGGCCCCAGAGACCCAGTACTTC.

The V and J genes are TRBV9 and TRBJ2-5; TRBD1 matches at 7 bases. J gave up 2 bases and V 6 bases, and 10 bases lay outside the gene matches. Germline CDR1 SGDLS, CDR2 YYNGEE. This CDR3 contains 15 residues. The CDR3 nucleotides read TGTGCCAGCACCCCGAGGGGGCAGGGGCAAGAGACCCAGTACTTC. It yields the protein CASTPRGQGQETQYF.

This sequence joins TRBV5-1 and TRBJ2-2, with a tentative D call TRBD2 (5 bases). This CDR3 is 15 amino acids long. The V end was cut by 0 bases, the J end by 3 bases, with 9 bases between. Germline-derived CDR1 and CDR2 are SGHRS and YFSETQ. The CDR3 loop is CASSLVRDDTGELFF. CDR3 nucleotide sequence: TGCGCCAGCAGCTTGGTGAGGGATGACACCGGGGAGCTGTTTTTT.

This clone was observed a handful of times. CDR3 protein: CASRARGLGNQPQHF. Written as DNA, the CDR3 is TGTGCCAGCAGAGCCAGGGGGCTTGGCAATCAGCCCCAGCATTTT. V usage is TRBV6-5 and J usage is TRBJ1-5; TRBD1 aligns across 8 bases. CDR3 size: 15 residues. Trimming at V came to 6 bases and at J to 2 bases, leaving 6 bases not matched to a gene. Germline V gene lookup returns CDR1 MNHEY and CDR2 SVGAGI.

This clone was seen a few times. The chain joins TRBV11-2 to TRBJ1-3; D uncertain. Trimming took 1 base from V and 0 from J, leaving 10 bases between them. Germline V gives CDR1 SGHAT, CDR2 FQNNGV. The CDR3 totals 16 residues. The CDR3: CASSLAAGHSGNTIYF. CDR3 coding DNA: TGTGCCAGCAGCTTAGCGGCAGGCCACTCTGGAAACACCATATATTTT.

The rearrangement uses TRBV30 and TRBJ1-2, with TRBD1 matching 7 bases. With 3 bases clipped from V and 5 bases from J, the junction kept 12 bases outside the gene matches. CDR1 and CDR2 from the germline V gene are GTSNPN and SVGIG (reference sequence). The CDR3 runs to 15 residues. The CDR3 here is CAWRLGTAGVYGYTF. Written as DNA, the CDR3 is TGTGCCTGGAGGCTGGGGACAGCCGGCGTTTATGGCTACACCTTC. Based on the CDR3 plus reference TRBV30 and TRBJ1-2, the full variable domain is SQTIHQWPATLVQPVGSPLSLECTVEGTSNPNLYWYRQAAGRGLQLLFYSVGIGQISSEVPQNLSASRPQDRQFILSSKKLLLSDSGFYLCAWRLGTAGVYGYTFGSGTRLTVV.

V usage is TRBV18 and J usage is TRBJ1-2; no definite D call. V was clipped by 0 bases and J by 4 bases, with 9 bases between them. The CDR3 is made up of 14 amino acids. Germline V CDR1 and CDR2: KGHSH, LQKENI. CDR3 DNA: TGTGCCAGCTCACCACCAGGAAGAGGCTATGGCTACACCTTC. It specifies CASSPPGRGYGYTF.